These T cell receptor beta chains were read from a single sample in a study of TIL therapy for anti-PD-1-resistant metastatic lung cancer. Clones were sequenced by immunoSEQ multiplex PCR, and TCRdb holds only the in-frame ones, with some missing. The data contain around 19,000 clones, about 83% of them singletons. The starting material was blood, obtained at baseline. Receptors were obtained from a person aged 25-80 years with non-small cell lung cancer. CDR3s include the opening cysteine and the closing phenylalanine or tryptophan. The order of the fields is J gene, D gene, clone size, V gene, CDR3 DNA, CDR3 protein. D genes are given only for firm matches. Only some rows state a clone size, as once, few, many or a class for expanded clones.

>TRBJ2-7|TRBD2|NA|TRBV4-1
TGCGCCAGCAGCTACTCCCCACTAGCGGGGGCCGAGCAGTACTTC
CASSYSPLAGAEQYF
>TRBJ1-6|TRBD1|NA|TRBV5-1
TGCGCCAGCAGCTTGTACAGGGGGAATTCACCCCTCCACTTT
CASSLYRGNSPLHF
>TRBJ2-7|NA|NA|TRBV7-2
TGTGCCAGCAGCTTAGACACAGGGTTTTCCTACGAGCAGTACTTC
CASSLDTGFSYEQYF
>TRBJ1-5|NA|NA|TRBV7-2
TGTGCCAGCAGCTTAAAGGGGTCAAACCAGCCCCAGCATTTT
CASSLKGSNQPQHF
>TRBJ2-3|NA|NA|TRBV7-2
TGTGCCAGCAGCCTAGGGGGCGGGAGTAACACAGATACGCAGTATTTT
CASSLGGGSNTDTQYF
>TRBJ2-2|NA|NA|TRBV4-1
TGCGCCAGCAGCCTTCCGGGCCCCCCTATTAGTAGCGGGGAGCTGTTTTTT
CASSLPGPPISSGELFF
>TRBJ1-1|NA|NA|TRBV9
TGTGCCAGCAGCGTATGGGAGGGCCGGAGCACTGAAGCTTTCTTT
CASSVWEGRSTEAFF
>TRBJ2-5|NA|NA|TRBV7-3
TGTGCCAGCAGCATCGGACTCCAAGAGACCCAGTACTTC
CASSIGLQETQYF
>TRBJ2-7|TRBD1|NA|TRBV5-6
TGTGCCAGCAGCATACCACAGGGGTCCGAGCAGTACTTC
CASSIPQGSEQYF
>TRBJ1-4|NA|NA|TRBV15
TGTGCCACCGTCAGTTATGGTGAAACTAATGAAAAACTGTTTTTT
CATVSYGETNEKLFF
>TRBJ2-2|TRBD2|once|TRBV5-4
TGTGCCGCCGCGGGGGTGACCGGGGAGCTGTTTTTT
CAAAGVTGELFF
>TRBJ1-1|NA|NA|TRBV9
TGTGCCAGCAGCGTAGAAGTTCAGGGCCCCACTGAAGCTTTCTTT
CASSVEVQGPTEAFF
>TRBJ1-1|NA|once|TRBV27
TGTGCCAGCAGTCAAAAACAGGGAGGGTACACTGAAGCTTTCTTT
CASSQKQGGYTEAFF
>TRBJ1-1|NA|NA|TRBV6-1
TGTGCCAGCATGCGCTACACTGAAGCTTTCTTT
CASMRYTEAFF
>TRBJ2-3|NA|NA|TRBV4-1
TGCGCCAGCAGCCAAGGGTTTACTGAAACAGATACGCAGTATTTT
CASSQGFTETDTQYF
>TRBJ1-1|NA|NA|TRBV5-4
TGTGCCAGCAGCCTACTGGGGACCGACACTGAAGCTTTCTTT
CASSLLGTDTEAFF
>TRBJ2-7|TRBD2|NA|TRBV9
TGTGCCAGCAGCGTAGATGGACTAGCGACCTACGAGCAGTACTTC
CASSVDGLATYEQYF
>TRBJ2-3|NA|NA|TRBV27
TGTGCCAGCAGTTTATCTGTTTCGGGGGGCGCGGATACGCAGTATTTT
CASSLSVSGGADTQYF
>TRBJ2-7|NA|NA|TRBV11-1
TGTGCCAGCAGGAGCGGCTACGAGCAGTACTTC
CASRSGYEQYF
>TRBJ2-7|TRBD2|NA|TRBV2
TGTGCCAGCAGTGATTGGGCTAGCGGGAGTTTCTACGAGCAGTACTTC
CASSDWASGSFYEQYF
>TRBJ2-2|NA|NA|TRBV6-4
TGTGCCAGCAGTGACAGGGACACCGGGGAGCTGTTTTTT
CASSDRDTGELFF
>TRBJ1-5|NA|NA|TRBV5-6
TGTGCCAGCAGCTTGGACGGAAATCAGCCCCAGCATTTT
CASSLDGNQPQHF
>TRBJ2-4|NA|NA|TRBV5-1
TGCGCCAGCAGCTCAGGGAATCCGGGGGACATTCAGTACTTC
CASSSGNPGDIQYF
>TRBJ1-2|NA|NA|TRBV1
TGCACCAGCAGAGTTCTTAGTTTGTGCGAAACCTATGGCTACACCTTC
CTSRVLSLCETYGYTF
>TRBJ1-1|NA|few|TRBV7-9
TGTGCCAGCAGCGCGAAGGGGACTGAAGCTTTCTTT
CASSAKGTEAFF
>TRBJ1-3|NA|NA|TRBV7-9
TGTGCCAGCAGCTTAGTCAGTACTGGAAACACCATATATTTT
CASSLVSTGNTIYF
>TRBJ1-1|NA|NA|TRBV2
TGTGCCAGTCCTCGGCCTAAGAACACTGAAGCTTTCTTT
CASPRPKNTEAFF
>TRBJ2-1|TRBD2|NA|TRBV4-3
TGCGCCAGCAGCCAAGATCCCCCCGGACTAGCGGGAGGGCTCAATGAGCAGTTCTTC
CASSQDPPGLAGGLNEQFF
>TRBJ1-5|NA|NA|TRBV6-6
TGTGCCAGCAGTTCAGGTCAGCAGCCCCAGCATTTT
CASSSGQQPQHF
>TRBJ1-2|NA|few|TRBV7-9
TGTGCCAGCAGCTTAGTTCCCGAAAGGAGATATGGCTACACCTTC
CASSLVPERRYGYTF
>TRBJ2-2|NA|NA|TRBV5-5
TGTGCCAGCAGCTTGAAGAACACCGGGGAGCTGTTTTTT
CASSLKNTGELFF
>TRBJ2-2|NA|NA|TRBV7-3
TGTGCCAGCAGCGATAGGGAGAACACCGGGGAGCTGTTTTTT
CASSDRENTGELFF
>TRBJ1-5|TRBD1|few|TRBV2
TGTGCCAGCAGTGAACGGACAGGGGGCAATCAGCCCCAGCATTTT
CASSERTGGNQPQHF
>TRBJ2-2|NA|NA|TRBV10-3
TGTGCCATCAGTGAGGGAACCTCAGGGTGGGCCGGGGAGCTGTTTTTT
CAISEGTSGWAGELFF
>TRBJ2-1|TRBD1|NA|TRBV7-9
TGTGCCAGCAGCCCCCCACCGGGACAGGCCTACAATGAGCAGTTCTTC
CASSPPPGQAYNEQFF
>TRBJ2-7|NA|NA|TRBV11-2
TGTGCCAGCAGCTCTACGGGAACAGGGAGCTCCTACGAGCAGTACTTC
CASSSTGTGSSYEQYF
>TRBJ1-1|NA|NA|TRBV7-2
TGTGCCAGCAGCTTATTTAGTACGAACACTGAAGCTTTCTTT
CASSLFSTNTEAFF
>TRBJ1-3|NA|once|TRBV19
TGTGCCAGTAGTAGAGCTGACTCTGGAAACACCATATATTTT
CASSRADSGNTIYF
>TRBJ2-7|TRBD2|NA|TRBV11-2
TGTGCCAGCAGCCCACTAGCGTTGAGCTCCTACGAGCAGTACTTC
CASSPLALSSYEQYF
>TRBJ1-5|NA|NA|TRBV2
TGTGCCAGCAACCGGGGAACGAGCAATCAGCCCCAGCATTTT
CASNRGTSNQPQHF
>TRBJ1-1|NA|NA|TRBV2
TGTGCCAGCAGTGATGGAAGGTCCGGAACTGAAGCTTTCTTT
CASSDGRSGTEAFF
>TRBJ2-1|TRBD2|NA|TRBV7-3
TGTGCCAGCAGCTATCTGACTAGCGGGGGGGTCAATGAGCAGTTCTTC
CASSYLTSGGVNEQFF
>TRBJ2-1|TRBD2|NA|TRBV11-2
TGTGCCAGCAGAGGAGATGGGACTAGCGGTTACTCCTACAATGAGCAGTTCTTC
CASRGDGTSGYSYNEQFF
>TRBJ2-7|TRBD2|NA|TRBV2
TGTGCCAGCAGTGACCACACTAGCGGGAGATGGTTCTGGGAGCAGTACTTC
CASSDHTSGRWFWEQYF
>TRBJ1-1|NA|NA|TRBV19
TGTGCCAGTAGTATAGGGAGGGGCCGGGCCCAGCAAGCTTTCTTT
CASSIGRGRAQQAFF
>TRBJ2-7|NA|NA|TRBV21-1
TGTGCCAGCAGCACGATAGACAGGACCCCCTACGAGCAGTACTTC
CASSTIDRTPYEQYF
>TRBJ2-2|TRBD2|NA|TRBV4-3
TGCGCCAGCAGCCCCGGACTAGCGGGAGTCCTCAGGGAGCTGTTTTTT
CASSPGLAGVLRELFF
>TRBJ2-5|TRBD2|NA|TRBV7-9
TGTGCCAGCAGCCGTCCTAGCGGGGGGCAAGAGACCCAGTACTTC
CASSRPSGGQETQYF
>TRBJ1-1|NA|few|TRBV4-3
TGCGCCAGCAGCTACAGTGCAACAGGGTATGACACTGAAGCTTTCTTT
CASSYSATGYDTEAFF
>TRBJ1-3|NA|few|TRBV4-2
TGTGCCAGCAGCCAAGATCCAGGGGCTAGCTCTGGAAACACCATATATTTT
CASSQDPGASSGNTIYF
>TRBJ2-5|TRBD1|NA|TRBV6-5
TGTGCCAGCAGTGAGTCGACAGGGAGAGAGACCCAGTACTTC
CASSESTGRETQYF
>TRBJ1-1|NA|NA|TRBV6-1
TGTGCCAGCAGTGTCAGGGACCACACTGAAGCTTTCTTT
CASSVRDHTEAFF
>TRBJ1-1|TRBD1|NA|TRBV29-1
TGCAGCGGACAGGGGGGGATGGAAGCTTTCTTT
CSGQGGMEAFF
>TRBJ2-6|TRBD1|once|TRBV27
TGTGCCAGCAGTGGGACAGGGGGTAGGTTATTGTCTGGGGCCAACGTCCTGACTTTC
CASSGTGGRLLSGANVLTF
>TRBJ2-1|TRBD1|NA|TRBV7-3
TGTGCCAGCAGCTCACAGGGGAATGAGCAGTTCTTC
CASSSQGNEQFF